The clone carrying this T cell receptor (beta chain) was detected once. Its target is unknown. CDR1 SGDLS and CDR2 YYNGEE come from the germline V gene. The CDR3 length is 15 residues. V gave up 2 bases and J gave up 2 bases; unmatched junction bases: 4. This table comes from immunoSEQ multiplex PCR, and its TCRdb copy is limited to in-frame clones, with some not included. The table lists about 110,000 clones, around 87% of them singletons, with around 3.6% in the top ten. This sample was taken from a study of cytomegalovirus exposure and HLA in healthy donors. Overall study context: In a later analysis, it was reported that the roughly 120 validation repertoires had been produced on the same platform as the roughly 700 repertoires belonging to the first cohort.

An approximately 120-subject validation cohort, separate from the approximately 700-subject first cohort, supplied the donors. Study-wide results and caveats: Most TCRs appeared rarely, but some public TCRs recurred in many donors.

This sequence was found in a woman younger than 35 in good health and CMV-seropositive. The genes are TRBV9 and TRBJ2-3; 8 positions match TRBD2. Input material: PBMCs. The CDR3 sequence is CASSVTSGHTDTQYF. CDR3 DNA: TGTGCCAGCAGCGTCACTAGCGGACACACAGATACGCAGTATTTT.